This T cell receptor beta chain was recovered during a study of blood T cells in healthy people across ages. Primed by a sample-barcoded 5' primer and a J-beta primer mix, a second PCR proceeded for 7 to 11 cycles. At least 2.5 million CDR3-containing paired-end reads were obtained per sample. TCRdb analysed the 5' RACE reads with MiXCR anew, one entry per CDR3 protein. The sample records about 400,000 distinct CDR3 sequences, over 45% being singletons. This CDR3 is built from 14 residues. The germline V gene has CDR1 SGHTA and CDR2 FQGNSA. Trimming removed 2 bases from V and 2 bases from J, with 9 bases in between. Donors ranged from 6 to 90 years old and were healthy Caucasians in Russia. Every donor contributed around 10 milliliters of peripheral blood by blood draw.

Sequences were obtained from blood. The receptor comes from a man between 60 and 75 years old in good health. This rearrangement joins TRBV7-2 to TRBJ2-5, with unresolved D. The CDR3: CASSLTRAQETQYF. In DNA, the CDR3 is TGTGCCAGCAGCTTAACCCGGGCACAAGAGACCCAGTACTTC.